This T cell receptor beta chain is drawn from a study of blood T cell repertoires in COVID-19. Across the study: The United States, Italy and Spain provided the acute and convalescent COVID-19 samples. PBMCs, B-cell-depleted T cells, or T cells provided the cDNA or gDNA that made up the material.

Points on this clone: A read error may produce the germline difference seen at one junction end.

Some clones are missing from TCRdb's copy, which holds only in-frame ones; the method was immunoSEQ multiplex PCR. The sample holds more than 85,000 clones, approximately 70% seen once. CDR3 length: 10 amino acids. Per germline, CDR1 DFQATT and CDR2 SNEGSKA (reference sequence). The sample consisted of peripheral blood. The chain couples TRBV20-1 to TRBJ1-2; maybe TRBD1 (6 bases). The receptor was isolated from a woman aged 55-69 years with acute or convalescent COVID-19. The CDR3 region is CSARGQGYTF. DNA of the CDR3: TGCAGTGCGAGAGGACAGGGCTACACCTTC.